This TCR beta chain was obtained from a study of blood T cells in healthy people across ages. Overall study findings and caveats: CMV status of donors was not determined, possibly confounding expanded clonotype changes. Both naive CD4+ cell counts and diversity were greater in long-lived donors than in aged donors.

The authors ran a second PCR of about 6 to 11 cycles using a sample-barcoded 5' primer and a J-beta primer mix. TCRdb passed the 5' RACE reads through MiXCR, listing each CDR3 protein once. The sample consists of hundreds of thousands of distinct CDR3 sequences, approximately 49% of them appearing once. This clonotype appeared a few times. What it binds is unknown. Trimming took 1 base from V and 5 from J; bases not matched to a gene: 9. This CDR3 has 15 amino acids. Looked up from germline, CDR1 is SGHDT and CDR2 is YYEEEE. The J gene is TRBJ2-7, the V gene TRBV5-6; 7 bases align to TRBD2. The sample was blood. The clonotype comes from a woman aged 60-75 years in good health. The chain's CDR3 is CASSLSWRGSHEQYF. The CDR3 DNA reads TGTGCCAGCAGCTTGAGTTGGCGGGGGTCCCACGAGCAGTACTTC.